The text below deals with one T cell receptor (beta chain). This entry is derived from a study of Ad26.COV2.S vaccination and SARS-CoV-2 variants. As to treatment: 15 to 20 received Ad26.COV2.S at low or high dose, single or two shots; 5 received placebo; per-sample allocation not given. Specimens were obtained on day 63 following the first vaccine or placebo injection. CDR1 is SGDLS, CDR2 YYNGEE, per germline. Between the trimmed V and J ends, which lost 5 bases and 7 bases, there was a span of 12 bases. The CDR3 extends over 13 amino acids. Profiled with immunoSEQ multiplex PCR; TCRdb holds only in-frame clones, not every one. The sample records more than 300,000 clones, approximately 90% being singletons.

The input for sequencing was peripheral blood, taken in a trial of Ad26.COV2.S vaccine versus placebo. The clonotype was recovered from a person aged 18 to 65 who received the Ad26.COV2.S COVID-19 vaccine or a placebo. This chain uses TRBV9 with TRBJ2-2, with D tentatively TRBD1 (6 bases). The CDR3 DNA follows: TGTGCCAGCAGTCCGACAGGAAACGGGGAGCTGTTTTTT. Amino acid sequence: CASSPTGNGELFF.